This entry is about one TCR beta chain. TCRdb reprocessed the RACE reads via MiXCR and lists one record per CDR3 protein. Of tens of thousands of distinct CDR3 sequences in the sample, about 10% were seen once. Time point described: patch test 3, about 24 weeks after DPC sensitization. Documented treatment: therapeutic diphenylcyclopropenone sensitization with weekly scalp DPC. Prior to application of each patch test, blood was drawn. Trimming stripped 4 bases from V and 0 bases from J, with 11 bases between. This CDR3 is 14 amino acids long. The germline CDR1 and CDR2 sequences are SGHDT and YYEEEE. The data belong to a study of human T cells and chemical hapten exposure.

This TCR derives from a woman aged 45-65 years with alopecia areata. Some clones in this sample may be carry-over from other donors' samples. The sample was whole blood, taken in connection with sensitization to the hapten diphenylcyclopropenone (DPC). The V call is TRBV5-6, the J call TRBJ2-7, with D possibly being TRBD1 (6 bases). CDR3 residues: CASSRTDGSYEQYF. The CDR3 DNA follows: TGTGCCAGCAGCCGGACAGACGGCTCCTACGAGCAGTACTTC.